The entry below describes one TCR beta chain. This record comes from a study of blood T cells in healthy people across ages. A J-beta primer mix and a sample-barcoded 5' primer were used in a second PCR of about 6 to 12 cycles. MiXCR, applied by TCRdb to the 5' RACE reads, yields one record per CDR3 protein. The table has about 940,000 distinct CDR3 sequences, under 50% seen once. V shed 1 base and J shed 4 bases, with 17 bases lying between them. CDR3 size: 17 residues. Germline CDR1 reads SGHVS; CDR2 reads FNYEAQ. This receptor was taken from a young man in good health. The chain links TRBV7-6 to TRBJ1-5, with D possibly being TRBD1 (6 bases). Sequenced sample: blood. The CDR3 loop is CASSLGVSGGSNQPQHF. The DNA of the CDR3 is TGTGCCAGCAGCTTAGGGGTGTCTGGGGGCAGTAATCAGCCCCAGCATTTT.